This T cell receptor beta chain stems from a study of T cells after posttransplantation cyclophosphamide. Findings and limits, study-wide: TRB overlap between skin or GI tissue T cells and blood was limited.

V was pared by 3 bases and J by 3 bases, with 1 base of the junction left unmatched. From germline, CDR1 is MGHRA and CDR2 YSYEKL. This CDR3 contains 14 residues. Only in-frame clones appear in the TCRdb table, and some are missing; sequencing was by immunoSEQ multiplex PCR. Captured here are about 40,000 clones, none seen once; the top ten comprise more than 4.5%. This clone was picked up many times. Its antigen remains unknown. Sample: PBMCs. The chain joins TRBV4-1 to TRBJ2-3; TRBD1 matches 9 bases. The TCR comes from a woman aged 45-60 years in good health and a related stem cell transplant donor. CDR3 coding DNA: TGCGCCAGCAGCCACGGACAGGGGACAGATACGCAGTATTTT. Protein: CASSHGQGTDTQYF.